This TCR beta chain came from a study of blood T cells in healthy people across ages. Together with a sample-barcoded 5' primer, a J-beta primer mix was included in a second PCR lasting about 7 to 12 cycles. TCRdb passed the 5' RACE reads through MiXCR, listing each CDR3 protein once. The data contain approximately 1,100,000 distinct CDR3 sequences, 40% to 50% of them seen just once; the ten biggest clones take up about 20%. The CDR3 is 15 residues long. Per germline, CDR1 SGHKS and CDR2 YYEKEE (reference sequence). This rearrangement joins TRBV5-5 to TRBJ2-7, with 7 positions matching TRBD1. Near its end, the DNA agrees better with TRBJ2-5, so the J call may be wrong. This receptor was identified in a woman between 55 and 75 years old in good health. The sequenced material came from blood. CDR3 residues: CASSWVGGRRETQYF. The CDR3 DNA sequence: TGTGCCAGCAGCTGGGTAGGGGGCAGGAGGGAGACCCAGTACTTC.